The rows below give T cell receptor beta chains drawn from one sample of a study of T cell responses to AZD1222 COVID-19 vaccine. Some clones are missing from TCRdb's copy, which holds only in-frame ones; the method was immunoSEQ multiplex PCR. Found here are around 130,000 clones, about 86% of them singletons; the top ten hold under 3%. The starting material was peripheral blood, obtained 28 days after the second AZD1222 dose. These receptor sequences come from an adult who received the AZD1222 COVID-19 vaccine. The CDR3 runs from the conserved cysteine through the conserved F or W. D genes are given only for firm matches. Clone size is stated in some rows and not others, as once, few, many or a class when expanded.

clone_size	v_call	d_call	j_call	cdr3_nt	cdr3_aa
once	TRBV28	NA	TRBJ1-1	TGTGCCAGCAGACTGGGCAGCACTGAAGCTTTCTTT	CASRLGSTEAFF
NA	TRBV4-1	TRBD1	TRBJ2-2	TGCGCCAGCAGCCAAGGGACAGGGCGGACCGGGGAGCTGTTTTTT	CASSQGTGRTGELFF
NA	TRBV7-3	TRBD1	TRBJ2-2	TGTGCCAGCAGCCGACAGGGCGGCGGGGAGCTGTTTTTT	CASSRQGGGELFF
NA	TRBV7-9	NA	TRBJ2-1	TGTGCCAGCAGCTTCGGCGATGAGCAGTTCTTC	CASSFGDEQFF
NA	TRBV5-5	NA	TRBJ1-1	TGTGCCAGCAGCACCACCCCCGATCGAAGCAACACTGAAGCTTTCTTT	CASSTTPDRSNTEAFF
once	TRBV18	NA	TRBJ1-6	TGTGCCAGCTCACCACAGGGTACCGTTGGGAATTCACCCCTCCACTTT	CASSPQGTVGNSPLHF
once	TRBV4-3	NA	TRBJ1-1	TGCGCCAGCAGCCAAGATTTAAGGGACAACATGAACACTGAAGCTTTCTTT	CASSQDLRDNMNTEAFF
NA	TRBV7-6	TRBD2	TRBJ2-3	TGTGCCAGCAGCTTAACGGCTAGCGGGGGGGCCGCTGGGACAGATACGCAGTATTTT	CASSLTASGGAAGTDTQYF
NA	TRBV6-5	TRBD1	TRBJ1-1	TGTGCCAGCAGTCCTCGGACAGGGGATCACACTGAAGCTTTCTTT	CASSPRTGDHTEAFF
NA	TRBV5-8	NA	TRBJ2-5	TGTGCCAGCAGTCTGAGAGGTGGTCAAGAGACCCAGTACTTC	CASSLRGGQETQYF
NA	TRBV4-3	TRBD1	TRBJ2-2	TGCGCCAGCAGCCAGGGACAGGCGAACACCGGGGAGCTGTTTTTT	CASSQGQANTGELFF
NA	TRBV30	NA	TRBJ1-1	TGTGCCTGGAGGAGGACAGCGAACACTGAAGCTTTCTTT	CAWRRTANTEAFF
NA	TRBV6-2/TRBV6-3	NA	TRBJ1-1	TGTGCCAGCAGTTTGTCCGTAAACACTGAAGCTTTCTTT	CASSLSVNTEAFF
NA	TRBV5-6	NA	TRBJ2-7	TGTGCCAGCAGCTTGTCGGCGGGTTTTGGGTCCTACGAGCAGTACTTC	CASSLSAGFGSYEQYF
NA	TRBV18	TRBD2	TRBJ2-1	TGTGCCAGCTCACCGACACTAGCGGGGGGCGATGAGCAGTTCTTC	CASSPTLAGGDEQFF
NA	TRBV30	TRBD2	TRBJ2-1	TGTGCCTGGACCTTAGCGGGGGCCAACAATGAGCAGTTCTTC	CAWTLAGANNEQFF
NA	TRBV3-1/TRBV3-2	NA	TRBJ2-6	TGTGCCAGCAGCCAAAGAACTGGGGCCAACGTCCTGACTTTC	CASSQRTGANVLTF
NA	TRBV2	NA	TRBJ1-4	TGTGCCAGCCTGAGAGTAACTAATGAAAAACTGTTTTTT	CASLRVTNEKLFF
NA	TRBV30	NA	TRBJ1-2	TGTGCCTGGGCCGTACAGGGCCCGGGTACCTTC	CAWAVQGPGTF
NA	TRBV19	NA	TRBJ1-6	TGTGCCAGTAGTATTTGGACATCCCGCTCACCCCTCCACTTT	CASSIWTSRSPLHF
once	TRBV3-1/TRBV3-2	NA	TRBJ1-1	TGTGCCAGCAGCCAAGAAGCTGGGAACACTGAAGCTTTCTTT	CASSQEAGNTEAFF
NA	TRBV11-2	NA	TRBJ2-5	TGTGCCAGCAGCGTCAGGGATCTTCGCTCGGAGACCCAGTACTTC	CASSVRDLRSETQYF
NA	TRBV9	NA	TRBJ2-5	TGTGCCAGCAGCGCCCCGAATTCGGAGACCCAGTACTTC	CASSAPNSETQYF